The 5 T cell receptor beta chains below were found in one sample sequenced in a study of T cells in Graves' hyperthyroidism and ophthalmopathy. What was amplified from RNA transcripts were TCR beta CDR3 regions. An initial round of RT-PCR targeting the TCR CDR3 relied on the HTBI primer set. From the multiplex PCR reads, TCRdb called clonotypes with MiXCR, one entry per CDR3 protein. The sample comprises about 370,000 distinct CDR3 sequences, about 15% of which are singletons, and roughly 19% rests with the top ten. Source material: blood. These receptor sequences come from a woman in her fifties or sixties with Graves' ophthalmopathy.

In its sample, this clonotype was seen many times. V usage is TRBV2 and J usage is TRBJ2-1; 9 positions agree with TRBD2. CDR3 length equals 16 residues. Germline values: CDR1 SNHLY, CDR2 FYNNEI. V dropped 1 base and J dropped 1; count of bases not matched to a gene: 2. In DNA, the CDR3 is TGTGCCAGCAGTGAAGAGGCGGGAGGGTCCTACAATGAGCAGTTCTTC. Protein sequence: CASSEEAGGSYNEQFF.

The chain has TRBV29-1 and TRBJ2-2; 13 nucleotides agree with TRBD2. Germline values: CDR1 SQVTM, CDR2 ANQGSEA. Losses at the gene ends were 7 bases for V and 7 bases for J; bases not matched to a gene: 6. The CDR3 is 14 residues long. The CDR3 bases are TGCAGCGCCGGACTAGCGGGAGTAGTCGGGGAGCTGTTTTTT. Translated: CSAGLAGVVGELFF.

CDR3 in DNA: TGCGCCAGCACTGGGGGGCAGGAGGCGCGAGGCTACACCTTC. This sequence encodes CASTGGQEARGYTF. J is TRBJ1-2 and V is TRBV5-1; D is perhaps TRBD1 (6 bases). This CDR3 region has 14 residues. Per the germline V gene, CDR1 is SGHRS and CDR2 is YFSETQ. Deletions cut 6 bases from V and 8 bases from J, with 20 bases between.

This clonotype was recorded at least ten times. V usage is TRBV29-1 and J usage is TRBJ2-7, with D perhaps matching TRBD1 (6 bases). Per the germline V gene, CDR1 is SQVTM and CDR2 is ANQGSEA. The length of the CDR3 is 14 residues. Trimming took off 1 base at V and 7 bases at J, with 17 bases between the two ends. CDR3 bases: TGCAGCGTTGAAGGTGGGCAGGGGTTATGGGAGCAGTACTTC. It codes for CSVEGGQGLWEQYF.

This clonotype was observed a few times. This rearrangement joins TRBV20-1 to TRBJ2-7, with D possibly being TRBD1 (6 bases). V was shortened by 6 bases and J by 4 bases, with 16 bases between the two germline ends. The CDR3 covers 13 residues. CDR1 and CDR2 (germline): DFQATT, SNEGSKA (reference sequence). The CDR3 region is CSALGQTSYEQYF. CDR3 coding DNA: TGCAGTGCCCTAGGACAGACCAGTTACGAGCAGTACTTC.